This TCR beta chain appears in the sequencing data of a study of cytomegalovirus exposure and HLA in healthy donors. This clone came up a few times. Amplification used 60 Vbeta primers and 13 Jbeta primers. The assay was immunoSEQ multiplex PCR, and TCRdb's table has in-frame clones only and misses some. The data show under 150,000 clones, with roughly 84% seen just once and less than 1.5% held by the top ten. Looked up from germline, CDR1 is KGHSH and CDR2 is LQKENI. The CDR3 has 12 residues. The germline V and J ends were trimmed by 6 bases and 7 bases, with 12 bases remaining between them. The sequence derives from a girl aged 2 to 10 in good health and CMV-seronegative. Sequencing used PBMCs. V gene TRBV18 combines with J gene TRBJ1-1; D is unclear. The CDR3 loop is CASSREESEAFF. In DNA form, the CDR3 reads TGTGCCAGCTCTCGCGAAGAGAGTGAAGCTTTCTTT.